This entry lists 4 T cell receptor beta chains sequenced from one sample in a study of T cell responses to AZD1222 COVID-19 vaccine. Sequencing used immunoSEQ multiplex PCR; TCRdb keeps in-frame clones, though not all of them. The sample has 130,000 to 150,000 clones, about 89% seen once. Sequences were derived from peripheral blood, sampled on day 0 of MenACWY control vaccination. The receptor set was obtained from an adult in good health.

The chain carries TRBV28 and TRBJ1-2, with no clear D. Trimming removed 10 bases from V and 8 bases from J, with 20 bases in between. Germline V gene sequence: CDR1 MDHEN, CDR2 SYDVKM. The CDR3 consists of 13 residues. CDR3 in DNA: TGTGCCACCTATCCCGCGGCGAAGGACGGCTACACCTTC. Amino acid sequence: CATYPAAKDGYTF.

This clone was picked up many times. The chain has TRBV10-1 and TRBJ1-1; no reliable D call. V lost 3 bases, J lost 1 base, and 3 bases lay in between. The CDR3 runs to 12 residues. Germline V CDR1 and CDR2: WNHNN, SYGVQD (reference sequence). This CDR3 is CASSDQNTEAFF. The CDR3 DNA follows: TGCGCCAGCAGTGATCAGAACACTGAAGCTTTCTTT.

The chain uses TRBV19 and TRBJ1-2, with D tentatively TRBD1 (5 bases). Germline-derived CDR1 and CDR2 are LNHDA and SQIVND (reference sequence). This CDR3 contains 14 residues. V dropped 5 bases and J dropped 8 bases, with 18 bases sitting between them. CDR3 in amino acids: CASSSRQPRWGYTF. DNA of the CDR3: TGTGCCAGTAGTTCCCGACAGCCCCGTTGGGGCTACACCTTC. Combining the CDR3 with reference TRBV19 and TRBJ1-2 gives the whole variable domain DGGITQSPKYLFRKEGQNVTLSCEQNLNHDAMYWYRQDPGQGLRLIYYSQIVNDFQKGDIAEGYSVSREKKESFPLTVTSAQKNPTAFYLCASSSRQPRWGYTFGSGTRLTVV.

Written as DNA, the CDR3 is TGTGCCAGCAGCTACACACCGATCTCTGGAAACACCATATATTTT. Its protein is CASSYTPISGNTIYF. V gene TRBV6-5 combines with J gene TRBJ1-3; D remains unclear. CDR3 length: 15 residues. The V and J ends lost 6 bases and 0 bases respectively, with 12 bases between them. CDR1 MNHEY and CDR2 SVGAGI come from the germline V gene.